The T cell receptor beta chain under discussion was sequenced for a study of T cell responses to AZD1222 COVID-19 vaccine. Concerning this clone itself: Its antigen is not known.

Sequencing used immunoSEQ multiplex PCR; TCRdb keeps in-frame clones, though not all of them. The sample carries about 140,000 clones, nearly 95% recorded once. Findings of the study overall: The donor cohort was predominantly white British with a female majority, and clonal diversity may have been underestimated. The study found Spike-specific TCR breadth and depth rose after two AZD1222 doses. Among vaccine-associated CD4 TCRs, coverage spanned spike, with dominance at 160-218 and 743-854.

The TCR was taken from an adult who received the AZD1222 COVID-19 vaccine. The sequencing used peripheral blood, collected 28 days after the second AZD1222 dose.

CDR3 region: CAIKGTGEHEQYF. CDR3 bases: TGTGCCATCAAAGGGACAGGGGAACACGAGCAGTACTTC. The V gene is TRBV10-3, the J gene TRBJ2-7, with 10 bases lining up with TRBD1. This CDR3 contains 13 residues. Germline V gene data show CDR1 as ENHRY and CDR2 as SYGVKD. The V gene end was trimmed by 7 bases and the J gene end by 5 bases; junction bases not matched to a gene: 5.